A selection of T cell receptor beta chains follows, all from one sample in a study of blood T cell repertoires in COVID-19. Profiled with immunoSEQ multiplex PCR; TCRdb holds only in-frame clones, not every one. Among about 200,000 clones listed, around 80% were seen once. Sequenced sample: PBMCs or T cells enriched from blood (not recorded which). The receptors originated from a man aged 35 to 55 who had recovered from COVID-19. Both conserved end residues are part of each CDR3. D genes are given only for firm matches. The size entry is marked missing in some rows and otherwise reads once, few, many or a size class.

clone_size	v_call	j_call	d_call	cdr3_aa	cdr3_nt
.	TRBV6-5	TRBJ1-5	TRBD1	CASSSGTGGAQPQHF	TGTGCCAGCAGTTCCGGGACAGGGGGAGCTCAGCCCCAGCATTTT
.	TRBV5-4	TRBJ2-7	TRBD1	CASSKLEGALYEQYF	TGTGCCAGCAGTAAACTTGAGGGGGCGCTCTACGAGCAGTACTTC
.	TRBV6-5	TRBJ1-3	TRBD1	CASSYYDRAGNTIYF	TGTGCCAGCAGTTACTATGACAGGGCGGGAAACACCATATATTTT
.	TRBV2	TRBJ2-5	.	CASSDARETQYF	TGTGCCAGCAGTGATGCGAGAGAGACCCAGTACTTC
.	TRBV7-2	TRBJ2-1	TRBD2	CASSLVTSGGHTNNEQFF	TGTGCCAGCAGCTTAGTGACTAGCGGGGGCCACACAAACAATGAGCAGTTCTTC
.	TRBV5-6	TRBJ2-5	.	CASSLYRPRGETQYF	TGTGCCAGCAGCTTATATCGCCCCAGGGGAGAGACCCAGTACTTC
.	TRBV7-2	TRBJ2-7	.	CASSLAGLSEIYEQYF	TGTGCCAGCAGCTTAGCGGGACTCAGCGAAATCTACGAGCAGTACTTC
.	TRBV10-3	TRBJ2-2	.	CASSEFTGELFF	TGTGCCAGTAGCGAGTTTACCGGGGAGCTGTTTTTT
.	TRBV6-5	TRBJ2-7	TRBD2	CASRLAGGTYEQYF	TGTGCCAGCAGGCTAGCGGGAGGGACCTACGAGCAGTACTTC
.	TRBV6-5	TRBJ1-2	TRBD1	CASSQERGGNYGYTF	TGTGCCAGCAGCCAGGAAAGAGGGGGCAACTATGGCTACACCTTC
.	TRBV7-9	TRBJ2-7	TRBD1	CASSSTGPSYEQYF	TGTGCCAGCAGCTCGACAGGGCCCTCCTACGAGCAGTACTTC
once	TRBV9	TRBJ1-4	.	CASSVGGNEKLFF	TGTGCCAGCAGCGTTGGGGGGAATGAAAAACTGTTTTTT
.	TRBV6-2/TRBV6-3	TRBJ2-2	TRBD1	CASSSRGHTNTGELFF	TGTGCCAGCAGTTCCAGGGGGCACACTAACACCGGGGAGCTGTTTTTT
few	TRBV5-1	TRBJ1-3	TRBD1	CASSLSGQGAGNTIYF	TGCGCCAGCAGCCTCTCCGGACAGGGGGCTGGAAACACCATATATTTT
.	TRBV7-3	TRBJ1-2	TRBD1	CASSRQGNYGYTF	TGTGCCAGCAGCAGACAGGGGAACTATGGCTACACCTTC
.	TRBV9	TRBJ2-5	.	CASSVRGQETQYF	TGTGCCAGCAGCGTAAGGGGCCAAGAGACCCAGTACTTC
.	TRBV18	TRBJ1-4	TRBD1	CASSDKTGQKLFF	TGTGCCAGCTCAGATAAGACAGGGCAGAAACTGTTTTTT
.	TRBV9	TRBJ1-2	.	CASSVAYGHYGYTF	TGTGCCAGCAGCGTAGCTTACGGTCACTATGGCTACACCTTC
.	TRBV27	TRBJ1-1	.	CASSGSWQQQAEAFF	TGTGCCAGCAGCGGGAGCTGGCAGCAACAAGCTGAAGCTTTCTTT
once	TRBV7-7	TRBJ2-1	.	CASSLEVNRDNEQFF	TGTGCCAGCAGCTTAGAAGTAAACAGGGACAATGAGCAGTTCTTC
.	TRBV5-1	TRBJ2-2	.	CASSLNARPGELFF	TGCGCCAGCAGCTTGAATGCGCGCCCCGGGGAGCTGTTTTTT
.	TRBV4-2	TRBJ1-4	TRBD1	CASSPGQGAEKLFF	TGTGCCAGCAGCCCCGGACAGGGCGCTGAAAAACTGTTTTTT
once	TRBV5-1	TRBJ1-5	.	CASSQGGRGQPQHF	TGCGCCAGCAGCCAAGGAGGGAGGGGTCAGCCCCAGCATTTT
.	TRBV12-3/TRBV12-4	TRBJ2-1	.	CASRKRGNEQFF	TGTGCCAGCAGAAAAAGGGGAAATGAGCAGTTCTTC
.	TRBV6-5	TRBJ2-1	.	CASSRTGTLYNEQFF	TGTGCCAGCAGCCGCACAGGGACCCTCTACAATGAGCAGTTCTTC
.	TRBV20-1	TRBJ1-5	TRBD1	CSASPGGKQPQHF	TGCAGTGCTAGTCCAGGGGGCAAACAGCCCCAGCATTTT
.	TRBV7-2	TRBJ1-1	.	CASSLVGWTPEAFF	TGTGCCAGCAGCTTAGTCGGGTGGACACCTGAAGCTTTCTTT
.	TRBV5-5	TRBJ1-1	.	CASSLTGSAFF	TGTGCCAGCAGCTTGACCGGTTCAGCTTTCTTT
once	TRBV4-1	TRBJ1-6	TRBD1	CASSQLLLQGHSPLHF	TGCGCCAGCAGCCAACTTCTGTTACAGGGGCATTCACCCCTCCACTTT
few	TRBV3-1/TRBV3-2	TRBJ2-1	.	CASSHGARRNEQFF	TGTGCCAGCAGCCACGGCGCCCGGAGGAATGAGCAGTTCTTC
.	TRBV15	TRBJ1-6	.	CATSRDHSVYNSPLHF	TGTGCCACCAGCAGAGATCACAGTGTCTATAATTCACCCCTCCACTTT
few	TRBV4-2	TRBJ2-3	TRBD2	CASSTKSGTSGTDTQYF	TGTGCCAGCAGTACGAAAAGCGGGACTAGCGGCACAGATACGCAGTATTTT
.	TRBV30	TRBJ1-2	.	CAWSVQRSYGYTF	TGTGCCTGGAGTGTACAAAGGAGCTATGGCTACACCTTC
.	TRBV30	TRBJ1-1	.	CAWSVAQVRIEAFF	TGTGCCTGGAGTGTGGCCCAGGTTAGGATCGAAGCTTTCTTT
.	TRBV28	TRBJ1-2	.	CASSLGGNYGYTF	TGTGCCAGCAGTTTAGGGGGGAACTATGGCTACACCTTC
once	TRBV29-1	TRBJ2-1	TRBD1	CSGRDRGQNEQFF	TGCAGCGGCCGGGACAGGGGGCAGAATGAGCAGTTCTTC
.	TRBV9	TRBJ2-1	.	CASSRGGSSYNEQFF	TGTGCCAGCAGCCGTGGAGGGAGCTCCTACAATGAGCAGTTCTTC